The present entry profiles one T cell receptor (beta chain) with its context. Its antigen is unknown. The source of the sample is a study of T cells after yellow fever vaccination. The CDR3 spans 16 residues. V trimming: 6 bases; J trimming: 6 bases; junction bases outside the gene matches: 12. In germline, CDR1 is MNHEY, CDR2 SVGAGI. Study-level points and caveats: Any FACS-sorted repertoire could hold abundant clonotypes that contaminate it from the bulk population.

TCRdb reprocessed the 5' RACE reads via MiXCR and lists one record per CDR3 protein. In the table there are some 300,000 distinct CDR3 sequences, roughly 4% of which are singletons. The material sequenced was PBMCs, taken on the day of the yellow fever booster vaccination. The chain couples TRBV6-5 to TRBJ2-3; 10 nucleotides line up with TRBD2. This receptor was identified in a man younger than 35 who received the YFV17D yellow fever vaccine. This CDR3 reads CASRFILAGVSDTQYF. CDR3 DNA: TGTGCCAGCAGGTTTATTCTAGCGGGGGTTTCCGATACGCAGTATTTT.